This TCR beta chain was recovered during a study of control samples from healthy donors and cancer patients. The V gene's germline CDR1 is GTSNPN and CDR2 SVGIG (reference sequence). CDR3 length: 14 residues. V dropped 5 bases and J dropped 0; count of bases not matched to a gene: 4. Profiling relied on immunoSEQ multiplex PCR, and the TCRdb table lists in-frame clones only, not all of them. Counted here are roughly 370,000 clones, around nine tenths occurring once; the ten biggest clones make up 5.5% to 7.5%. This clonotype was sampled from a man aged 35-49 years with head and neck cancer. The sequenced material came from PBMCs. The V call is TRBV30, the J call TRBJ2-1, with 7 bases matching TRBD1. CDR3 sequence: CAWETGNSYNEQFF. Written as DNA, the CDR3 is TGTGCCTGGGAGACAGGGAACTCCTACAATGAGCAGTTCTTC.